This T cell receptor beta chain came from a study of CD8 T cells in ankylosing spondylitis. This clonotype was seen ten or more times. Its antigen is undetermined. Study-level findings and limits: One TCR beta motif, made up of eight or nine highly homologous variants, appeared characteristic of ankylosing spondylitis blood. Enrichment of disease-linked clones was reportedly significant in matched ankylosing spondylitis synovial fluid.

MiXCR, run by TCRdb on the 5' RACE reads, gives a single entry per CDR3 protein. The sample includes more than 95,000 distinct CDR3 sequences, 8% to 10% of them seen just once. The CDR3 extends over 15 amino acids. Germline assignment: CDR1 SEHNR and CDR2 FQNEAQ (reference sequence). Trimming removed 6 bases from V and 4 bases from J; junction bases left unmatched: 9. The chain has TRBV7-9 and TRBJ2-3; 8 bases fit TRBD2. Sequenced: blood, either unsorted or a sorted T cell fraction (not recorded which). The TCR sequence derives from a male donor with ankylosing spondylitis or in good health (not recorded which). CDR3 nucleotides: TGTGCCAGCAGTCGGGGGGGGCTGATGGCAGATACGCAGTATTTT. The encoded protein is CASSRGGLMADTQYF.